This TCR beta chain was sequenced during a study of blood T cell repertoires in COVID-19. Looking at the study overall: The United States, Italy and Spain supplied acute and convalescent COVID-19 samples.

Clones were sequenced by immunoSEQ multiplex PCR, and TCRdb holds only the in-frame ones, with some missing. The sample yields 390,000 or so clones, 80% to 90% seen once. Ages ranged from about 18 to 89 years, with residence in about two dozen US areas. Participant reports of clinical history set cohort assignment. Cohort 3 donors counted as recovered after two negative PCRs, clearance, or resolved symptoms. CDR1 KGHDR and CDR2 SFDVKD come from the germline V gene. The CDR3 is made up of 16 amino acids. Trimming removed 5 bases from V and 3 bases from J; junction bases left unmatched: 7. This clonotype originated in a woman aged 45-65 years who had recovered from COVID-19. The sample consisted of PBMCs or T cells enriched from blood (not recorded which). This chain joins TRBV24-1 and TRBJ2-2; 8 bases match TRBD1. The CDR3 spells CATSVTGQEDTGELFF. The CDR3 DNA reads as TGTGCCACCAGTGTTACGGGACAGGAGGACACCGGGGAGCTGTTTTTT.